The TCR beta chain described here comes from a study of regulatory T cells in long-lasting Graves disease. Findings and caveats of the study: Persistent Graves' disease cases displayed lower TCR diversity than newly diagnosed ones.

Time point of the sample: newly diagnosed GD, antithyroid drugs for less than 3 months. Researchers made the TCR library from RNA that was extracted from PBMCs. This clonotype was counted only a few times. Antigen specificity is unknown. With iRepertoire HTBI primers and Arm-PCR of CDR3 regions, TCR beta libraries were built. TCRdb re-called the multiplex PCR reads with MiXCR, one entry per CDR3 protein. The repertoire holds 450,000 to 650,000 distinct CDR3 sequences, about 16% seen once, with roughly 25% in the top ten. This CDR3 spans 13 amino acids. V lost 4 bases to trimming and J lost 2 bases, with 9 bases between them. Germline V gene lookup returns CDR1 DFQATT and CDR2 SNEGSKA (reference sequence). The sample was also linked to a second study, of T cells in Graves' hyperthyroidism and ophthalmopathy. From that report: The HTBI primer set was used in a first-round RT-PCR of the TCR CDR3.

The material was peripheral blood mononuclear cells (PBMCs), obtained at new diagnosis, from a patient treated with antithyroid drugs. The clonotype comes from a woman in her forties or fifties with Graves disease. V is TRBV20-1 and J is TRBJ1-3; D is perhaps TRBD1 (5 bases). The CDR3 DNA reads TGCAGTGCTACAAGGACAACTGGAAACACCATATATTTT. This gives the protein CSATRTTGNTIYF.